The TCR beta chain under discussion was sequenced for a study of spatial heterogeneity in lung cancer. Study-level information: Sequenced were any available follow-up PBMC samples, which had been obtained a median of about 22 months after resection. Sequence detection consistently recorded a greater number of beta-chain than alpha-chain sequences. Across the raw uncorrected reads, a unique TCR and UMI combination was observed, on average, more than ten times.

The time point here: blood at routine non-recurrence follow-up after resection. Trimming pared 9 bases from V and 0 bases from J, leaving 4 bases between. This CDR3 contains 12 residues. CDR1 is SGHRS and CDR2 is YFSETQ in the germline V gene. Each TCR cDNA molecule bore a unique molecular identifier. TCRdb re-called the 5' RACE reads through MiXCR, storing one row per CDR3 protein. Among over 70,000 distinct CDR3 sequences listed, approximately 9% were seen once. This clonotype was seen many times. Sequencing was performed on PBMCs, taken at follow-up. This receptor was identified in a female donor with early-stage non-small cell lung cancer. This chain links TRBV5-1 with TRBJ2-6; the D is unclear. The CDR3 sequence: CAITSGANVLTF. In DNA form, the CDR3 reads TGCGCCATCACCTCTGGGGCCAACGTCCTGACTTTC.